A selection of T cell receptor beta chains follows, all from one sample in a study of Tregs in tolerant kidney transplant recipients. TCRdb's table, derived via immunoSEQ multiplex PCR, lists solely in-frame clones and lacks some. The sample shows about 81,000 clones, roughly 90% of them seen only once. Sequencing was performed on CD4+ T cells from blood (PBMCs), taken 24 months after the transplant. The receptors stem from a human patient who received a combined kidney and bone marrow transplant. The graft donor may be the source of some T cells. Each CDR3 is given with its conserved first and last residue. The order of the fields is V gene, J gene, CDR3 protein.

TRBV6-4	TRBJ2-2	CASSETLAITNTGELFF
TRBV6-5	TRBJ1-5	CASSLRQNQPQHF
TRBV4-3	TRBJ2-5	CASSQVLAGGLETQYF
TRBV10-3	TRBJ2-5	CAISERLAGGPGETQYF
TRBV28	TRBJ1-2	CASSPLIGGGSNYGYTF
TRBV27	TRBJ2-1	CASSFTDRDPRGEQFF
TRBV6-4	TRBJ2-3	CASSNSGLAGDQRGTQYF
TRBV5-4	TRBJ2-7	CASSLDDRQPSYEQYF
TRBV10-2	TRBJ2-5	CASPSSGLETQYF
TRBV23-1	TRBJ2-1	CASSQSLPGQLSSYNEQFF
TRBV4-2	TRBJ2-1	CASSQGGTSDLGFF
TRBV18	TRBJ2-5	CASSRSLQETQYF
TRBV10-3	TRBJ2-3	CAISTSGRGGLDTQYF
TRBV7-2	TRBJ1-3	CASSLVGGSGGNTIYF
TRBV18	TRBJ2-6	CASSSRVRRGGANVLTF
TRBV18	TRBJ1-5	CASSPGQNNQPQHF
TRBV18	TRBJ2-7	CASSRAGTGYEQYF
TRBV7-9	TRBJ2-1	CASSFSSSYNEQFF
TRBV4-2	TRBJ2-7	CASSQQGSSYEQYF
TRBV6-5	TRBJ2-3	CASMGLAGADTQYF
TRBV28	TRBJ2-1	CASSRTSGRASEQFF
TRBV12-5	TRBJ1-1	CASGLILQKQGLNTEAFF
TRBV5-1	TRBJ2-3	CASSLRLAGIKDTQYF
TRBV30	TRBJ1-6	CAWRVTTNSPLHF
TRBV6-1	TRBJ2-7	CASSERGGPFSYEQYF
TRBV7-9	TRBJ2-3	CASSPRTSSYTDTQYF
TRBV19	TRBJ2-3	CASSIGGRDRDTQYF
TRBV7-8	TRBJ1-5	CASSPRQGQPQHF
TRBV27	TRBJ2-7	CASSFAGPYEQYF
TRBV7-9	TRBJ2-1	CASSFIGTSLNEQFF
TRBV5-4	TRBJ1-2	CASSLAVTDYGYTF
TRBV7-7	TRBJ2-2	CASSATGAGGELFF
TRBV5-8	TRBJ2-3	CASSRQGAEDTQYF
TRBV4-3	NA	CASSQQGGVPYEQYF
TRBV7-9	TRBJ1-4	CASSLIRDRGREKLFF
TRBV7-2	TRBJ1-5	CASSYGYSNQPQHF
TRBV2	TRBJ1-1	CASTLGPGTEAFF
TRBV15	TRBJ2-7	CATSRDPMFSGSSYEQYF
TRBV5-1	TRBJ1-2	CASSLALAGTGHDYGYTF
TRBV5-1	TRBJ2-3	CASSLESSGGYTQYF
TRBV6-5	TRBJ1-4	CASSSVSTNEKLFF
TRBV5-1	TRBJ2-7	CASSLALEGAGEQYF
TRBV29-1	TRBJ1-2	CSVPPGPGRGNYGYTF
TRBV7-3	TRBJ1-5	CASSLTVGQINQPQHF
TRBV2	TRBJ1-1	CASRRGLNTEAFF
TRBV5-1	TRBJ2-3	CASSLVRQGGESTDTQYF
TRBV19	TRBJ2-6	CASRDRVAAGANVLTF
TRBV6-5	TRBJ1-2	CASTGALTGGYGYTF